This T cell receptor beta chain is from a study of blood T cell repertoires in COVID-19. Overall study: Sources were T cells, B-cell-depleted T cells, or PBMCs; the material itself was cDNA or gDNA.

The CDR3 covers 18 residues. Germline V CDR1 and CDR2: MGHRA, YSYEKL. V shed 0 bases and J 4 bases; nucleotides not matched to a gene: 11. In the study's own analysis: Estimation of nucleated cell counts was performed using reference gene primer amplification. Data came from immunoSEQ multiplex PCR; TCRdb stores just in-frame clones and leaves some out. V and J calls and clone size are copied from that table; D and trimming were computed from the DNA. The sample comprises 70,000 to 95,000 clones, over 80% of which are singletons, and just under 4% rests with the top ten. The chain carries TRBV4-1 and TRBJ2-2; TRBD2 aligns across 7 bases. This clonotype was obtained from a woman in her fifties or sixties in a cohort sampled during active COVID-19. The specimen was peripheral blood. CDR3 amino acids: CASSQDPPGLWGTGELFF. DNA for the CDR3: TGCGCCAGCAGCCAAGATCCCCCGGGACTATGGGGCACCGGGGAGCTGTTTTTT.